This is a list of T cell receptor beta chains from one sample in a study of human T cells and chemical hapten exposure. TCRdb processed the RACE reads anew with MiXCR; each CDR3 protein has one entry. The sample has about 170,000 distinct CDR3 sequences; 25% to 30% are singletons. This sample comprised whole blood, obtained in connection with sensitization to the hapten diphenylcyclopropenone (DPC). Source of these receptors: a woman between 18 and 30 years old with alopecia areata. Some clones in this sample may be carry-over from other donors' samples. Both conserved end residues are part of each CDR3. D genes are given only for firm matches. Expanded clones get a size class; other rows say once, few or many, or leave the size out.

-	TRBD2	TRBV4-1	TRBJ2-5	TGCGCCAGCAGCCCGGGGGGGACCCAGTACTTC	CASSPGGTQYF
few	-	TRBV24-1	TRBJ1-2	TGTGCCACCAGTGATCCCTCCAGACCGAATAGTGCGGGCTACACCTTC	CATSDPSRPNSAGYTF
-	-	TRBV2	TRBJ2-7	TGTGCCAGCAGTGAATCCAGGTCCTACGAGCAGTACTTC	CASSESRSYEQYF
-	-	TRBV29-1	TRBJ2-1	TGCAGCGTTAGTCCAGGGCGGGCTGAGCAGTTCTTC	CSVSPGRAEQFF
few	-	TRBV4-3	TRBJ2-2	TGCGCCAGCAGCCCGGAGGCAGATACCGGGGAGCTGTTTTTT	CASSPEADTGELFF
-	-	TRBV6-2/TRBV6-3	TRBJ2-7	TGTGCCAGCAGTTACCCCCCGTTCGAGCAGTACTTC	CASSYPPFEQYF
few	-	TRBV18	TRBJ1-3	TGTGCCAGCTCACCACAGGGTGCTGGAAACACCATATATTTT	CASSPQGAGNTIYF
-	-	TRBV19	TRBJ1-5	TGTGCCAGTACAGGCAGGGCGGGTCAGCCCCAGCATTTT	CASTGRAGQPQHF
-	TRBD1	TRBV4-1	TRBJ2-6	TGCGCCAGCAGCCGAGAGGGTCCACAGGGGGCTGGGGCCAACGTCCTGACTTTC	CASSREGPQGAGANVLTF
-	-	TRBV27	TRBJ2-7	TGTGCCAGCAGTTTAAAGCGTGAACTCTTCTACGAGCAGTACTTC	CASSLKRELFYEQYF
few	-	TRBV7-6	TRBJ2-1	TGTGCCAGCAGCTTAGATTGGTTTGGGGGGAATTACAATGAGCAGTTCTTC	CASSLDWFGGNYNEQFF
-	-	TRBV20-1	TRBJ2-3	TGCAGTGCTACAGAGGTACAGGCGGGCACAGATACGCAGTATTTT	CSATEVQAGTDTQYF
-	-	TRBV29-1	TRBJ1-1	TGCAGCGTTTGGGATGGCCGGCCTGAAGCTTTCTTT	CSVWDGRPEAFF
-	-	TRBV7-8	TRBJ2-2	TGTGCCAGCATCCTCGACAGAAAAGACACCGGGGAGCTGTTTTTT	CASILDRKDTGELFF
-	-	TRBV4-1	TRBJ2-3	TGCGCCAGCAGCCAAGAGGGATATACCGATACGCAGTATTTT	CASSQEGYTDTQYF
few	-	TRBV7-2	TRBJ1-2	TGTGCCAGCAGCTTAGCGAGACAGGTCTATGGCTACACCTTC	CASSLARQVYGYTF
-	-	TRBV29-1	TRBJ2-1	TGCAGCGTCAAGCCCGAAGACGAGCAGTTCTTC	CSVKPEDEQFF
few	TRBD2	TRBV7-9	TRBJ2-1	TGTGCCAGCAGCTTAGCTCTGAGGCGGGGAGCTAGCGGAGTTTACAATGAGCAGTTCTTC	CASSLALRRGASGVYNEQFF
few	TRBD1	TRBV20-1	TRBJ1-1	TGCAGTGCCGACGCCGAACAGGGGTCCACTGAAGCTTTCTTT	CSADAEQGSTEAFF
few	-	TRBV6-2/TRBV6-3	TRBJ1-5	TGTGCCAGCGGAAGCGTAGAGCCCCAGCATTTT	CASGSVEPQHF
-	TRBD1	TRBV20-1	TRBJ2-4	TGCAGTGCTAGTGCCCGGCAGGGGGTAAACATTCAGTACTTC	CSASARQGVNIQYF
-	-	TRBV9	TRBJ2-6	TGTGCCAGCAGCCCGCACCGGGACGGCATAACCAGCTCTGGGGCCAACGTCCTGACTTTC	CASSPHRDGITSSGANVLTF
many	-	TRBV20-1	TRBJ2-3	TGCAGTGCTCCTACGGGATTTCCTACAGATACGCAGTATTTT	CSAPTGFPTDTQYF
-	-	TRBV4-3	TRBJ1-2	TGCGCCAGCAGCCAAGACGTCTATGCTGTCTATGGCTACACCTTC	CASSQDVYAVYGYTF
few	-	TRBV29-1	TRBJ2-1	TGCAGCGCCGGACGGGACTACAATGAGCAGTTCTTC	CSAGRDYNEQFF
-	-	TRBV20-1	TRBJ2-5	TGCAGTGCTAGAGATCCAGGGGCGCCGTCAGAGACCCAGTACTTC	CSARDPGAPSETQYF
few	TRBD1	TRBV20-1	TRBJ2-3	TGCAGTGCTAGAGGCCCAACAGGGGGAACAGATACGCAGTATTTT	CSARGPTGGTDTQYF
few	-	TRBV5-1	TRBJ2-3	TGCGCCAGCAGCTTATCTAGCGCTTCCACAGATACGCAGTATTTT	CASSLSSASTDTQYF
few	TRBD1	TRBV20-1	TRBJ2-7	TGCAGTGCTAGAGACGGGACAGTCTACGAGCAGTACTTC	CSARDGTVYEQYF
-	-	TRBV3-1	TRBJ1-1	TGTGCCAGCACCCCGGACCTTTACAGTGGTACTGAAGCTTTCTTT	CASTPDLYSGTEAFF